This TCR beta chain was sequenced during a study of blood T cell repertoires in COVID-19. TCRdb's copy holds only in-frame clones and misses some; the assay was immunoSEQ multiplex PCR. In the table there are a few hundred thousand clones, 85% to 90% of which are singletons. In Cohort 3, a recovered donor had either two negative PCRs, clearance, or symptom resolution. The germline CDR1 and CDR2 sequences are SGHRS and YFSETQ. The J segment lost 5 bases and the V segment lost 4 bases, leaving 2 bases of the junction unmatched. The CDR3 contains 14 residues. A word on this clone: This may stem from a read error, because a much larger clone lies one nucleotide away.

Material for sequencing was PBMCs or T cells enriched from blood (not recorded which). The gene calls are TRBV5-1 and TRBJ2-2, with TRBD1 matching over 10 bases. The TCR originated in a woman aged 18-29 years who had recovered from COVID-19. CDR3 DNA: TGCGCCAGCAGCCCGGGACAGGGGACCGGGGAGCTGTTTTTT. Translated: CASSPGQGTGELFF.